The 14 T cell receptor beta chains below were found in one sample sequenced in a study of response to subunit inactivated influenza vaccine. TCRdb redid the calling of the RT-PCR reads with MiXCR, one entry per CDR3 protein. Of about 570,000 distinct CDR3 sequences in the sample, about 11% were seen once. Another study also made use of these data, one on T cells expressing NK-cell markers. From that paper: 5'RACE template switching with UMIs generated TCR beta cDNA.

Here the sequenced sample was PBMCs from blood, taken on the day of vaccination. These receptors were obtained from a man in his forties or fifties who received an inactivated influenza vaccine.

In its sample, this clonotype was seen a few times. The V call is TRBV28, the J call TRBJ1-5; D is unclear. V gave up 2 bases and J gave up 4 bases, with 9 bases separating them. This CDR3 is built from 14 residues. Per germline, CDR1 MDHEN and CDR2 SYDVKM. In DNA form, the CDR3 reads TGTGCCAGCAGTTTAGGGCCTATAAATCAGCCCCAGCATTTT. Protein: CASSLGPINQPQHF.

The sample holds many counts of this clonotype. The chain combines TRBV12-3 or TRBV12-4 with TRBJ1-4; D possibly corresponds to TRBD1 (6 bases). The V gene lost 5 bases and the J gene lost 8 bases, with 15 bases spanning the gap. The CDR3 runs to 14 residues. The CDR3 DNA sequence: TGTGCCAGCAGTCCGGGACAAGGATTGGAAAAACTGTTTTTT. It encodes CASSPGQGLEKLFF.

The chain carries TRBV20-1 and TRBJ1-4; the D is unclear. The CDR3 runs 14 residues. CDR1 DFQATT and CDR2 SNEGSKA come from the germline V gene (reference sequence). V was cut by 0 bases and J by 8 bases, with 13 bases left in between. This CDR3 is CSARDVGRGEKLFF. The CDR3 bases are TGCAGTGCTAGAGATGTTGGCAGAGGAGAAAAACTGTTTTTT.

This clonotype was counted ten times or more. The chain carries TRBV6-5 and TRBJ2-5; tentatively, D is TRBD2 (5 bases). The germline V gene encodes CDR1 MNHEY and CDR2 SVGAGI. V lost 4 bases to trimming and J lost 2 bases, with 8 bases between them. CDR3 length: 13 amino acids. The CDR3 sequence is CASSSPGQETQYF. As DNA, the CDR3 is TGTGCCAGCAGTTCCCCGGGACAAGAGACCCAGTACTTC.

J is TRBJ2-7 and V is TRBV10-3; 8 bases align to TRBD2. The V and J ends lost 10 bases and 5 bases, in that order; junction bases with no gene match: 13. The CDR3 is 14 amino acids. CDR1 is ENHRY and CDR2 is SYGVKD in the germline V gene. CDR3 residues: CATQRELIGDEQYF. DNA of the CDR3: TGTGCCACCCAGCGGGAGCTGATCGGTGACGAGCAGTACTTC.

CDR3 nucleotide sequence: TGTGCCAGCAGTTACTCCACTAGCGGGATGTACGAGCAGTACTTC. It codes for CASSYSTSGMYEQYF. The chain is built from TRBV6-5 and TRBJ2-7, with 10 bases that match TRBD2. The length of the CDR3 is 15 residues. The germline CDR1 and CDR2 sequences are MNHEY and SVGAGI. The J segment lost 4 bases and the V segment lost 0 bases, leaving 3 bases of the junction unmatched.

The V gene is TRBV3-1, the J gene TRBJ2-1; D gene ambiguous. There are 14 residues in the CDR3. The germline V gene encodes CDR1 LGHDT and CDR2 YNNKEL (reference sequence). Trimming cost V 0 bases and J 5 bases, with 8 bases left between them. The CDR3 reads CASSQETPDNEQFF. The CDR3 DNA reads as TGTGCCAGCAGCCAAGAAACACCGGACAATGAGCAGTTCTTC.

This chain uses TRBV2 with TRBJ2-7; D not resolved. CDR1 and CDR2 from the germline V gene are SNHLY and FYNNEI. This CDR3 spans 15 amino acids. Trimming shortened V by 6 bases and J by 0 bases, and 15 bases separated the two germline ends. CDR3 DNA sequence: TGTGCCAGCAGCCTCCGGGCGGAGAGCTCCTACGAGCAGTACTTC. Translation: CASSLRAESSYEQYF.

This clonotype has just a few counts. V is TRBV29-1 and J is TRBJ2-1, with 12 positions matching TRBD2. The germline gives CDR1 SQVTM, CDR2 ANQGSEA. After removal of 0 bases from V and 0 bases from J, the junction contained 9 bases not matched to a gene. This CDR3 spans 19 amino acids. CDR3 sequence (DNA): TGCAGCGTTGAAGAAGTGGCTAGCGGGGGGGCGGGCTCCTACAATGAGCAGTTCTTC. It encodes CSVEEVASGGAGSYNEQFF.

The chain's CDR3 is CASSPDLSGANVLTF. The DNA for the CDR3 is TGCGCCAGCAGCCCCGACCTAAGCGGGGCCAACGTCCTGACTTTC. J is TRBJ2-6 and V is TRBV5-1, with D hard to call. The CDR3 loop spans 15 amino acids. CDR1 is SGHRS and CDR2 is YFSETQ in the germline V gene. Trimming cost V 4 bases and J 4 bases, with 12 bases left between them.

This clonotype was picked up a small number of times. The rearrangement uses TRBV10-3 and TRBJ2-1; TRBD2 matches at 15 bases. This CDR3 spans 14 amino acids. In germline, CDR1 is ENHRY, CDR2 SYGVKD. V was clipped by 9 bases and J by 9 bases; unmatched bases: 6. The CDR3 coding sequence is TGTGCCATAGGACTAGCGGGGGGGAGCGGTGAGCAGTTCTTC. Its translation is CAIGLAGGSGEQFF.

The V gene is TRBV12-3 or TRBV12-4, the J gene TRBJ2-5; D is possibly TRBD1 or TRBD2 (6 bases each). This CDR3 comprises 15 residues. The V end lost 3 bases, the J end lost 0 bases, and 11 bases lay between the germline ends. The CDR3 nucleotides are TGTGCCAGCAGTTTCGGGGGACAACACCAAGAGACCCAGTACTTC. This encodes CASSFGGQHQETQYF.

This clonotype was counted between two and nine times. The rearrangement uses TRBV27 and TRBJ2-1; D remains ambiguous. The V end lost 2 bases, the J end lost 6 bases, and 11 bases lay between the germline ends. The CDR3 sequence is 14 residues long. Germline CDR1 is MNHEY and CDR2 is SMNVEV (reference sequence). The CDR3 DNA reads TGTGCCAGCAGTTTAGTAGGGTTGGTCAATGAGCAGTTCTTC. Amino acids: CASSLVGLVNEQFF.

This chain joins TRBV20-1 and TRBJ2-4; 12 bases are a match to TRBD2. Trimming removed 2 bases from V and 8 bases from J; junction bases left unmatched: 4. CDR1 DFQATT and CDR2 SNEGSKA come from the germline V gene (reference sequence). The CDR3 runs to 14 residues. CDR3 coding DNA: TGCAGTGCTAGACTAGCGGGAGGGGGGGACATTCAGTACTTC. Residues: CSARLAGGGDIQYF.